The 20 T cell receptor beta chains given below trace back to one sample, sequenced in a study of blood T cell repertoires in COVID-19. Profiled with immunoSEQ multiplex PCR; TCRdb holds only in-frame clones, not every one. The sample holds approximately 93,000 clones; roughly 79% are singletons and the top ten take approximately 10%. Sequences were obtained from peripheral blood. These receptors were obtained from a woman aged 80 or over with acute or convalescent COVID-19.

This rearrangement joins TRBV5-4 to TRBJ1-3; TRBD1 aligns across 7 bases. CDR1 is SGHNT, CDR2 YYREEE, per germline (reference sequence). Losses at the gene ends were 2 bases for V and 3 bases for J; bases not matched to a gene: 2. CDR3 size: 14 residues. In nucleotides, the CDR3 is TGTGCCAGCAGCTTCGGACAGGTTGGAAACACCATATATTTT. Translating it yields CASSFGQVGNTIYF.

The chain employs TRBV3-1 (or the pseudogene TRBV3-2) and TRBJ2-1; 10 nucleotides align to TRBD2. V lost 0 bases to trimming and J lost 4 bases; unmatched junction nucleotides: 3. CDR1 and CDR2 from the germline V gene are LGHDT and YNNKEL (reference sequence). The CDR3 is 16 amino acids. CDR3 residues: CASSQELLAGYNEQFF. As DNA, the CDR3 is TGTGCCAGCAGCCAAGAGTTACTAGCGGGGTACAATGAGCAGTTCTTC.

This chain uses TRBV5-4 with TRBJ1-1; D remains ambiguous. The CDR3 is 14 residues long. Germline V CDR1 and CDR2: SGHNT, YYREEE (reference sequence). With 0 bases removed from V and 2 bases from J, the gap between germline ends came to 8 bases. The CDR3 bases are TGTGCCAGCAGCTTGGGGGCGGGAAACACTGAAGCTTTCTTT. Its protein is CASSLGAGNTEAFF. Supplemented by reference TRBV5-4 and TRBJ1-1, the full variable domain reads ETGVTQSPTHLIKTRGQQVTLRCSSQSGHNTVSWYQQALGQGPQFIFQYYREEENGRGNFPPRFSGLQFPNYSSELNVNALELDDSALYLCASSLGAGNTEAFFGQGTRLTVV.

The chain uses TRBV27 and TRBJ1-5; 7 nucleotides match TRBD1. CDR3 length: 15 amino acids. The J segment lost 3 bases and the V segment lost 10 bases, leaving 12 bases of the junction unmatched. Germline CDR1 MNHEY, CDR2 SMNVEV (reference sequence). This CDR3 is CATGGFGRVNQPQHF. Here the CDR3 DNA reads TGTGCCACAGGGGGATTCGGACGCGTCAATCAGCCCCAGCATTTT.

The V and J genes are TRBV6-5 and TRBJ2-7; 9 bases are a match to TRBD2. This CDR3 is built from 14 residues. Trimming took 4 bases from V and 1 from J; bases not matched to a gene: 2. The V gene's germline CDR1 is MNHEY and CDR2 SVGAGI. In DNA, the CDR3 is TGTGCCAGCAGTTTTAGCGGGGGTTCCTACGAGCAGTACTTC. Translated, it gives CASSFSGGSYEQYF.

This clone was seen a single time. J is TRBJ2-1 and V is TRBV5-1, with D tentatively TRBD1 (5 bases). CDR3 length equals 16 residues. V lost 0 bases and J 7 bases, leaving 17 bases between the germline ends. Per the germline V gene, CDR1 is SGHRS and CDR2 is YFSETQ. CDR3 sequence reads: CASSLDPSGRANEQFF. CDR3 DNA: TGCGCCAGCAGCTTGGACCCAAGTGGCAGGGCAAATGAGCAGTTCTTC.

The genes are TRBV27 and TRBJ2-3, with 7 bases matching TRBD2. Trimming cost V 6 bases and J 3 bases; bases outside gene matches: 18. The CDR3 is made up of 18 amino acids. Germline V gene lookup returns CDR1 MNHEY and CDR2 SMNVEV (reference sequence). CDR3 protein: CASRPLAGGVDITDTQYF. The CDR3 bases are TGTGCCAGCAGGCCATTAGCGGGCGGGGTAGATATAACAGATACGCAGTATTTT.

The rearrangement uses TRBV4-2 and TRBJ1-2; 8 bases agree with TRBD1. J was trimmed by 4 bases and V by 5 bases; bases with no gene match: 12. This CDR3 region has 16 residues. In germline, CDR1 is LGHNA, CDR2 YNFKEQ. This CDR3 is CASSRTGNERGYGYTF. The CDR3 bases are TGTGCCAGCAGCAGGACAGGGAACGAACGGGGCTATGGCTACACCTTC.

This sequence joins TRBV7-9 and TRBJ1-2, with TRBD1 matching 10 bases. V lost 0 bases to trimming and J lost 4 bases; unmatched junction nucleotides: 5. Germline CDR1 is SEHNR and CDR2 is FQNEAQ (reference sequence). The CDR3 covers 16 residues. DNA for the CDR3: TGTGCCAGCAGCTTAGCGTCGACAGGGGGCGCCTATGGCTACACCTTC. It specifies CASSLASTGGAYGYTF.

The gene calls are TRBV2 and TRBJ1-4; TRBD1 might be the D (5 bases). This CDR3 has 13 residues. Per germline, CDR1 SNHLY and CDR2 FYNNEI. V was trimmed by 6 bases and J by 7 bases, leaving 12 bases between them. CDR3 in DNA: TGTGCCAGCAGAGGCAGGGCAAGTGAAAAACTGTTTTTT. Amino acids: CASRGRASEKLFF.

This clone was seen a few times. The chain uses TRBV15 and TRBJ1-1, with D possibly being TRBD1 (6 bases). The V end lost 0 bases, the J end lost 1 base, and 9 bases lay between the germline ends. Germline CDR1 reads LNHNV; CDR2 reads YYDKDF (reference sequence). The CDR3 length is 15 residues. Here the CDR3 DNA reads TGTGCCACCAGCAGAGACAGGGGCCGGAACACTGAAGCTTTCTTT. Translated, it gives CATSRDRGRNTEAFF. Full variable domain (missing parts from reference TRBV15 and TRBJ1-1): DAMVIQNPRYQVTQFGKPVTLSCSQTLNHNVMYWYQQKSSQAPKLLFHYYDKDFNNEADTPDNFQSRRPNTSFCFLDIRSPGLGDTAMYLCATSRDRGRNTEAFFGQGTRLTVV.

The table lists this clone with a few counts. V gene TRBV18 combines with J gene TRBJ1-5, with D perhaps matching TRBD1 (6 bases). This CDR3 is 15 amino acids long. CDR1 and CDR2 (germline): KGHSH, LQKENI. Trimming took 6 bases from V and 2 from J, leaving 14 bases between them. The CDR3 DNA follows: TGTGCCAGCTCCCCCACAGGGATGGGCAATCAGCCCCAGCATTTT. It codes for CASSPTGMGNQPQHF.

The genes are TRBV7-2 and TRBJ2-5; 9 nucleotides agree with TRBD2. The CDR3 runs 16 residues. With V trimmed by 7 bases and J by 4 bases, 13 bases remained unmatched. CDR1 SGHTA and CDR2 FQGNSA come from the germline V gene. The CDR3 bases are TGTGCCAGCACCCAGCTAGCGGGGACCATAAGAGAGACCCAGTACTTC. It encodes CASTQLAGTIRETQYF.

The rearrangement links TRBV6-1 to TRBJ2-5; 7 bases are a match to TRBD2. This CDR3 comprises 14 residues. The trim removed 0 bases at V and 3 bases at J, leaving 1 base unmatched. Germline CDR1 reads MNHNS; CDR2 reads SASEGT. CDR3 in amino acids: CASSEAGGEETQYF. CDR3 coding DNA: TGTGCCAGCAGTGAAGCTGGGGGGGAAGAGACCCAGTACTTC.

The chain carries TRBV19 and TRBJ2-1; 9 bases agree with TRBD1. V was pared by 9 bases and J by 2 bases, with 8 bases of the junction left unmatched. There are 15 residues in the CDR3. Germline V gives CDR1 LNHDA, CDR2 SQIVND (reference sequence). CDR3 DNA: TGTGCCAGCCGGCCGGGGACAGGGACCTACAATGAGCAGTTCTTC. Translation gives CASRPGTGTYNEQFF.

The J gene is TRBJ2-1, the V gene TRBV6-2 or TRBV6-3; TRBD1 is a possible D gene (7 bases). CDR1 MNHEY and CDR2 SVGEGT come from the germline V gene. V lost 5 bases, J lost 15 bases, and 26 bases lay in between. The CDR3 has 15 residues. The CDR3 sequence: CASSLTAGQQGDWFF. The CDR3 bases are TGTGCCAGCAGTCTTACTGCGGGACAGCAGGGGGATTGGTTCTTC.

Here the CDR3 reads CASSLGQGINQPQHF. The CDR3 DNA follows: TGTGCCAGCAGCTTAGGACAGGGGATCAATCAGCCCCAGCATTTT. The V and J genes are TRBV7-2 and TRBJ1-5, with TRBD1 identical over 8 bases. V was pared by 1 base and J by 3 bases, with 2 bases of the junction left unmatched. Germline V gives CDR1 SGHTA, CDR2 FQGNSA. The CDR3 is 15 amino acids.

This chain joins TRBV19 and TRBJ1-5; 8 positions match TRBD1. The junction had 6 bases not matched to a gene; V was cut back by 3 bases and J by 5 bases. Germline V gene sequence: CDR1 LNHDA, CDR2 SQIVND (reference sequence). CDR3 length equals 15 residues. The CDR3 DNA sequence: TGTGCCAGTAGTATCGGACAGGGAAACTATCAGCCCCAGCATTTT. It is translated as CASSIGQGNYQPQHF.

CDR3 nucleotides: TGTGCCAGCTCACCGGGACTAGCGTCGAACACCGGGGAGCTGTTTTTT. Its translation is CASSPGLASNTGELFF. The V and J genes are TRBV18 and TRBJ2-2, with 10 bases that match TRBD2. CDR3 size: 16 residues. J lost 0 bases, V lost 3 bases, and 1 base had no gene match. Germline V CDR1 and CDR2: KGHSH, LQKENI.

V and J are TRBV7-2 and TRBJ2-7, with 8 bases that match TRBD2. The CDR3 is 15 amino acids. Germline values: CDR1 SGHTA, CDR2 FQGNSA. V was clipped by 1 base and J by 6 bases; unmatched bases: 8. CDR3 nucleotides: TGTGCCAGCAGCTTAGGTGGTAGCGGGAAGGGCGAGCAGTACTTC. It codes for CASSLGGSGKGEQYF.